This TCR beta chain was captured in a study of beta chain features in type 1 diabetes (dated by TCRdb to the late 2010s). About the full investigation: Mean age, gender distribution, total cell number and subset yield were not different between patients and healthy donors. The study compared the TCRB repertoires of sorted circulating CD4+ T cell subsets in recently diagnosed type 1 diabetes patients with those in matched healthy donors. Across all samples, approximately 98,000,000 sorted cells were examined, and cell number per subset correlated strongly with RNA yield. Regulatory and stem cell-like memory subsets were obtained from only 8 patients and about eight healthy donors, while naive and central memory subsets were obtained from all 28 donors.

All of the isolated RNA was reverse transcribed with the High Capacity cDNA Reverse Transcription Kit, so expressed TCRB transcripts were sequenced. Naive, central memory and regulatory T cell samples underwent deep immunoSEQ sequencing, averaging roughly 3.5 million total reads per sample. After sorted cells were lysed in RLT buffer, RNA was extracted with DNase-treated RNeasy Micro or Mini kits, with the choice depending on cell number. Each cell subset was processed on its own to prevent cross-contamination, while patient and healthy donor samples were processed together. TCRB sequences were amplified from cDNA with the immunoSEQ multiplex PCR, producing 87-bp fragments spanning the CDR3 region. Sequencing of the amplicons was performed on the Illumina HiSeq platform. The original methods were these. PCR bias was computationally corrected using synthetic template baselines, reads within Hamming distance 2 were collapsed, and singletons that could not be merged were discarded. Reads were aligned against IMGT to assign V, D and J genes, CDR3 length and insertions or deletions at six rearrangement sites. Within each subset, clonotype counts were normalized to sorted cell number, after which true diversity and Gini coefficients were computed with the tcR R package. The overlap coefficient, calculated on TCRB nucleotide sequences, was used to measure repertoire sharing. Here the immuneACCESS table is served through TCRdb, limited to in-frame sequences with V and J called. Missing clones are a known gap in these copies; in checked studies unresolved V genes cover under half, and the rest lacks a known reason. V and J calls and clone size follow that table, whereas D and trimming were derived from the DNA. The sample table shows 55,000 to 80,000 clones, and more than 45% are seen once. The top ten constitute 0.7% of the sample.

From each donor, a single peripheral blood sample of approximately 110 mL on average was drawn into heparinised tubes. A BD FACSAria II and a panel including CD45RO, CCR7, CD25, CD127, CD95 and CD27 were used to sort naive, central memory, regulatory and stem cell-like memory CD4+ T cells. Every sorted population had a purity above 95%. PBMCs were isolated right away by Lymphoprep density gradient centrifugation and were stained directly, without culture. To minimize batch effects, samples were stained and sorted in pairs, one healthy donor with one patient per experiment. To note about this clone: Its antigen remains unidentified. No base qualities exist here, and no much larger clone lies one base off it.

The paper's findings and limits, for the study overall: In all four CD4+ subsets, TCRB CDR3 length was moderately but significantly shorter in type 1 diabetes patients. Because cDNA was sequenced instead of genomic DNA, activated cells with high expression could be over-represented, although the groups did not differ in activation or CD3 levels. Naive, central memory and regulatory TCRB repertoires appeared to be more alike among patients than among healthy donors. At VDJ recombination sites, patients with type 1 diabetes made fewer insertions and deleted more nucleotides, a pattern implying thymic rearrangement abnormalities. PCR may preferentially amplify shorter templates, but because patient and control samples were amplified and corrected together, any resulting skew would affect both groups equally. HLA sub-analyses involved small numbers of individuals, so any influence of HLA type on TCRB rearrangement remained unresolved.

Specimen: central memory CD4+ T cells from blood. The clonotype originates from a man aged 30-40 years with type 1 diabetes.

The DNA reads as follows: TGTGCCAGCAGCATATCAAGCGGGACCGGGGAGCTGTTTTTT. The translation is CASSISSGTGELFF. Recombination joined TRBV11-2 with TRBJ2-2; TRBD2 is a weak D gene call, 6 bases matching. V drops 5 bases and J drops 5 bases, leaving 12 bases in between. In the germline V gene, CDR1 corresponds to SGHAT and CDR2 to FQNNGV. Reading from cysteine to phenylalanine, the CDR3 counts 14 amino acids. Only the CDR3 DNA is retained, 42 bases long and in frame from the first base. Full variable domain (CDR3 extended with the reference TRBV11-2 and TRBJ2-2 proteins): EAGVAQSPRYKIIEKRQSVAFWCNPISGHATLYWYQQILGQGPKLLIQFQNNGVVDDSQLPKDRFSAERLKGVDSTLKIQPAKLEDSAVYLCASSISSGTGELFFGEGSRLTVL.